Presented here are 11 T cell receptor beta chains from one specimen sequenced in a study of control samples from healthy donors and cancer patients (dated by TCRdb to 2018 to 2020). Library creation used the immunoSEQ multiplex PCR assay. This immuneACCESS table, as held by TCRdb, lists in-frame sequences with V and J called but not all clones. Of the missing ones, under half trace to an unresolved V gene in checked studies; the others have no known cause. For this sample there are about 130,000 clones; approximately 92% appear just once. More than 2% of the sample goes to the ten largest clones. Sequencing was carried out using blood. The receptors shown here come from a young man in good health.

The V call is TRBV6-5, the J call TRBJ1-2, with TRBD1 identical over 7 bases. V was clipped by 9 bases and J by 3 bases; unmatched bases: 7. The CDR3 extends over 13 amino acids. Germline values: CDR1 MNHEY, CDR2 SVGAGI. CDR3 amino acids: CARSRGKDYGYTF. CDR3 DNA: TGTGCCAGATCCAGGGGGAAGGACTATGGCTACACCTTC.

This rearrangement joins TRBV5-1 to TRBJ2-5; 7 bases are a match to TRBD2. CDR1 and CDR2 (germline): SGHRS, YFSETQ. This CDR3 comprises 14 residues. V was clipped by 4 bases and J by 7 bases; unmatched bases: 10. DNA of the CDR3: TGCGCCAGCAGCGGAACTAGCGCTGAGGCGACCCAGTACTTC. This codes for CASSGTSAEATQYF.

The chain couples TRBV7-2 to TRBJ2-2, with D tentatively TRBD2 (5 bases). The CDR3 length is 15 residues. V was clipped by 3 bases and J by 7 bases, with 15 bases between them. CDR1 SGHTA and CDR2 FQGNSA come from the germline V gene. The DNA of the CDR3 is TGTGCCAGCAGCTTTTGGGGTGAACGGGGCGGGGAGCTGTTTTTT. This translates into CASSFWGERGGELFF.

This chain connects TRBV7-9 to TRBJ2-3; D unclear. V was shortened by 6 bases and J by 2 bases, with 6 bases between the two germline ends. Per the germline V gene, CDR1 is SEHNR and CDR2 is FQNEAQ (reference sequence). The CDR3 totals 12 residues. The CDR3 loop is CASSPDTDTQYF. In DNA form, the CDR3 reads TGTGCCAGCAGTCCCGACACAGATACGCAGTATTTT. Full variable domain (remainder filled in from reference TRBV7-9 and TRBJ2-3): DTGVSQNPRHKITKRGQNVTFRCDPISEHNRLYWYRQTLGQGPEFLTYFQNEAQLEKSRLLSDRFSAERPKGSFSTLEIQRTEQGDSAMYLCASSPDTDTQYFGPGTRLTVL.

The J gene is TRBJ1-1, the V gene TRBV6-2 or TRBV6-3; TRBD1 is a possible D gene (5 bases). The germline CDR1 and CDR2 sequences are MNHEY and SVGEGT. The CDR3 loop spans 15 amino acids. Trimming left V 6 bases short and J 1 base short, with 15 bases between. In DNA, the CDR3 is TGTGCCAGCAGCTTGACCGGAGGACAGAACACTGAAGCTTTCTTT. Protein product: CASSLTGGQNTEAFF.

This chain connects TRBV15 to TRBJ2-3; D remains ambiguous. CDR3 length: 12 residues. Germline CDR1 is LNHNV and CDR2 is YYDKDF (reference sequence). The V end was cut by 8 bases, the J end by 0 bases, with 6 bases between. CDR3 coding DNA: TGTGCCACCGGCACTAGCACAGATACGCAGTATTTT. Residues: CATGTSTDTQYF.

In the case of this clone: Other DNA variants within this sample encode the same CDR3. The gene calls are TRBV2 and TRBJ1-1, with 7 bases aligning to TRBD1. Germline V gene data show CDR1 as SNHLY and CDR2 as FYNNEI. V lost 3 bases and J lost 1; bases outside the gene matches: 2. CDR3 length: 14 amino acids. The CDR3 loop is CASSERQGNTEAFF. CDR3 in DNA: TGTGCCAGCAGTGAGCGACAGGGGAACACTGAAGCTTTCTTT.

The chain recombines TRBV7-2 with TRBJ2-1; D is perhaps TRBD1 (6 bases). The CDR3 is 13 residues long. Germline CDR1 SGHTA, CDR2 FQGNSA. V was cut by 5 bases and J by 5 bases, with 10 bases left in between. This chain's CDR3 is CASSGQGNNEQFF. CDR3 DNA sequence: TGTGCCAGCAGCGGCCAGGGGAACAATGAGCAGTTCTTC.

The rearrangement joins TRBV18 to TRBJ2-1, with D possibly TRBD2 on 5 matching bases. The CDR3 loop spans 16 amino acids. Per germline, CDR1 KGHSH and CDR2 LQKENI. V gave up 3 bases and J gave up 9 bases, with 21 bases separating them. The CDR3 DNA is TGTGCCAGCTCACCCCGGGAAGCCGGTGCACAAGGTGAGCAGTTCTTC. This codes for CASSPREAGAQGEQFF.

The chain uses TRBV10-2 and TRBJ1-1; D gene ambiguous. Trimming shortened V by 4 bases and J by 6 bases, and 15 bases separated the two germline ends. Germline V gene data show CDR1 as WSHSY and CDR2 as SAAADI. The CDR3 is 14 amino acids. CDR3 region: CASSVDILGAEAFF. The CDR3 nucleotides read TGCGCCAGCAGTGTTGACATTCTGGGTGCTGAAGCTTTCTTT.

The V gene is TRBV7-8, the J gene TRBJ2-1; tentative D call: TRBD2 (5 bases). The ends were cut back, 6 bases at V and 0 bases at J, with 12 bases in the middle. CDR1 SGHVS and CDR2 FQNEAQ come from the germline V gene. The CDR3 runs 15 residues. CDR3: CASRPPGSSYNEQFF. The DNA of the CDR3 is TGTGCCAGCAGGCCCCCGGGGAGCTCCTACAATGAGCAGTTCTTC. The variable domain in full, completed from reference TRBV7-8 and TRBJ2-1, reads GAGVSQSPRYKVAKRGQDVALRCDPISGHVSLFWYQQALGQGPEFLTYFQNEAQLDKSGLPSDRFFAERPEGSVSTLKIQRTQQEDSAVYLCASRPPGSSYNEQFFGPGTRLTVL.